This T cell receptor beta chain was recovered during a study of identical twins' blood T cells. Sample barcodes were added at both library ends during cDNA synthesis. Each CDR3 protein gets one entry after TCRdb re-called the 5' RACE reads with MiXCR. Altogether a few hundred thousand distinct CDR3 sequences are present, under 30% being singletons, with the ten largest covering roughly 5.5%. This CDR3 comprises 14 residues. Whole-study findings and limits: Twin similarity might stem from environmental factors, not only genetics. Twins reportedly had markedly more similar V usage than unrelated donors, even among out-of-frame TCRbeta clonotypes.

This clonotype was found a few times. Its antigen remains unidentified. This TCR was recovered from a woman between 18 and 55 years old in good health. The chain combines TRBV21-1 with TRBJ1-1; the DNA was not compared with TRBD1, the D call given in the table. TRBV21-1 is listed as a pseudogene. Sequencing was done on a sample of PBMCs. The CDR3 DNA reads TGTGCCAGCAGCGCACAGGGTGAGCACACTGAAGCTTTCTTT. It specifies CASSAQGEHTEAFF.